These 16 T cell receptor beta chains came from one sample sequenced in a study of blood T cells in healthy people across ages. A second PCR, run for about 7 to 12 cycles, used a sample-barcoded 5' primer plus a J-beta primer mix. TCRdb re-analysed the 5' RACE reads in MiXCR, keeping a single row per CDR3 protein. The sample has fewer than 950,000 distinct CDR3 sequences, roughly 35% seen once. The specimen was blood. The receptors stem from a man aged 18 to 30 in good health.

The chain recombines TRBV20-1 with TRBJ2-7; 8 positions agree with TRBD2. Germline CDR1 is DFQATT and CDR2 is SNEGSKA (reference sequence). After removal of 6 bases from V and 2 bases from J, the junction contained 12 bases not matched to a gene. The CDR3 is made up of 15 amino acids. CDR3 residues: CSARGGSGDTYEQYF. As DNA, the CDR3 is TGCAGTGCCCGCGGGGGGAGCGGGGACACCTACGAGCAGTACTTC.

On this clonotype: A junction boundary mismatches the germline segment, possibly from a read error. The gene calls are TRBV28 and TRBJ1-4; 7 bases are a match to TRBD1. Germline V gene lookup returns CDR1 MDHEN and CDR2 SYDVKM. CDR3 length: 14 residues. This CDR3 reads CASSPRGANEKLFF. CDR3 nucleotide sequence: TGTGCCAGCAGTCCCAGGGGGGCTAATGAAAAGCTGTTTTTT.

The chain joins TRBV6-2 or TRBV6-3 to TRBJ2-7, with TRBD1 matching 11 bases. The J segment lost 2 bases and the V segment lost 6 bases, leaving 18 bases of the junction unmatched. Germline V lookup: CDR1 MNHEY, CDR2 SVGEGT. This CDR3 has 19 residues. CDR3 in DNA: TGTGCCAGCAGCCCTGGCCCGAGAACCGGGACAGGGGGAACCTACGAGCAGTACTTC. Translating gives CASSPGPRTGTGGTYEQYF.

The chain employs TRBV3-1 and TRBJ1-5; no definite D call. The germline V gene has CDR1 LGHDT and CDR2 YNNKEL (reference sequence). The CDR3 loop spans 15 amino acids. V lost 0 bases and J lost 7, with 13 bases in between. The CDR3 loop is CASSQEGTSGQPQHF. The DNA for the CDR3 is TGTGCCAGCAGCCAAGAGGGAACATCGGGGCAGCCCCAGCATTTT.

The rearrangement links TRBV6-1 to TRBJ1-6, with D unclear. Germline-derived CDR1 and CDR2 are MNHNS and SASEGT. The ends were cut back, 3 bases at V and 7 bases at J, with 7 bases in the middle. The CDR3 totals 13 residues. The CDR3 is CASSESGNSPLHF. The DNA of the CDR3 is TGTGCCAGCAGTGAGTCGGGGAATTCACCCCTCCACTTT.

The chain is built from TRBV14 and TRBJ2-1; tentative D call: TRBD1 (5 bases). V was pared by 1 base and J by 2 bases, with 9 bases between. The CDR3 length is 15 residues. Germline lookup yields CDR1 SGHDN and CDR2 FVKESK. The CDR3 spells CASSQGVGAYNEQFF. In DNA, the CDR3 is TGTGCCAGCAGCCAAGGGGTAGGGGCCTACAATGAGCAGTTCTTC. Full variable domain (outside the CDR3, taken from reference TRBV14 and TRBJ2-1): EAGVTQFPSHSVIEKGQTVTLRCDPISGHDNLYWYRRVMGKEIKFLLHFVKESKQDESGMPNNRFLAERTGGTYSTLKVQPAELEDSGVYFCASSQGVGAYNEQFFGPGTRLTVL.

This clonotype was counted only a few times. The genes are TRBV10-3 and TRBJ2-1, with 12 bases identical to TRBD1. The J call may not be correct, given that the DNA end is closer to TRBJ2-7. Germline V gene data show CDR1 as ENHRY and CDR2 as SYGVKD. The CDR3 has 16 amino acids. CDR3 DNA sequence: TGTGCCATCAGTCGGGACAGGGGGCCCTCCTACAATGAGCAGTACTTC. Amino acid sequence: CAISRDRGPSYNEQYF.

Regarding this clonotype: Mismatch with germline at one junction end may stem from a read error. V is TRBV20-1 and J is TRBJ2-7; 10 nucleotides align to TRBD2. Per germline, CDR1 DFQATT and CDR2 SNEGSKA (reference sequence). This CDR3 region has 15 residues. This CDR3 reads CGARAGSGGHYEQYF. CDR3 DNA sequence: TGCGGTGCTAGAGCGGGTAGCGGGGGGCACTACGAGCAGTACTTC.

CDR3 loop: CASSKRGPDEKLFF. The CDR3, as DNA: TGTGCCAGCAGTAAGAGGGGACCTGATGAAAAACTGTTTTTT. The V gene is TRBV25-1, the J gene TRBJ1-4, with D tentatively TRBD1 (5 bases). Trimming took off 5 bases at V and 6 bases at J, with 13 bases between the two ends. In germline, CDR1 is MGHDK, CDR2 SYGVNS. The CDR3 has 14 residues.

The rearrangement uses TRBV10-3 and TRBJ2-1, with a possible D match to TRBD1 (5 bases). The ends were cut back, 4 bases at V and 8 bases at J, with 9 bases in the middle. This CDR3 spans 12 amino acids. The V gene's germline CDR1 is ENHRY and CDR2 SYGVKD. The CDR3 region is CAISVDMDEQFF. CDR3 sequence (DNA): TGTGCCATCAGTGTGGACATGGATGAGCAGTTCTTC.

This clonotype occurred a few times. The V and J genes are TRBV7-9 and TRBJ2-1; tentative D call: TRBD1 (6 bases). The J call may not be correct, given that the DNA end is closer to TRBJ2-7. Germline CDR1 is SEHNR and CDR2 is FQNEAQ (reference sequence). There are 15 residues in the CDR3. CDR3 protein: CASSPGEISYNEQYF. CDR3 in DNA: TGTGCCAGCAGCCCAGGGGAAATTTCCTACAATGAGCAGTACTTC.

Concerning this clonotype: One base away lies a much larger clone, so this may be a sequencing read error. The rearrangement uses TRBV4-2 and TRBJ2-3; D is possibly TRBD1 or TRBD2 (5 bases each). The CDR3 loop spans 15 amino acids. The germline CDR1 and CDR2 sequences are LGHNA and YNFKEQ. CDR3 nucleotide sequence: TGTGCCGGCAGCCCAGAGAGGGGTAGCACAGATACGCAGTATTTT. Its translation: CAGSPERGSTDTQYF.

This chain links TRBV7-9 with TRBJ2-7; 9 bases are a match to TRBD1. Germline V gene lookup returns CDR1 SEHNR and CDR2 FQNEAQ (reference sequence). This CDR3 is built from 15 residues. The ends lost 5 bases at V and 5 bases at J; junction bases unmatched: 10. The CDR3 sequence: CASSGTGTGIHEQYF. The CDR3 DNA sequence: TGTGCCAGCAGCGGAACCGGGACAGGGATACACGAGCAGTACTTC.

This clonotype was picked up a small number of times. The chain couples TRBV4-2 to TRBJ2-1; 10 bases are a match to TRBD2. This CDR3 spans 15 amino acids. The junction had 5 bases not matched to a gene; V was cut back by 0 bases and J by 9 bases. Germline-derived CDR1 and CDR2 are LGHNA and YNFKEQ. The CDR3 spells CASSQEAGGPIEQFF. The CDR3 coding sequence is TGTGCCAGCAGCCAAGAAGCGGGGGGGCCGATTGAGCAGTTCTTC.

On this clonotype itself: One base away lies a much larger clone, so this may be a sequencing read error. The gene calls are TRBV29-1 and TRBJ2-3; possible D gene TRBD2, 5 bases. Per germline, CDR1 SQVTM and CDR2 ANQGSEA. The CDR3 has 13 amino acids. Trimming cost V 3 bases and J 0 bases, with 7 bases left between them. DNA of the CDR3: TGCAGCGTTGAGAGGGAGAGCACAGATACGCAGTATTTT. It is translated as CSVERESTDTQYF.

The DNA for the CDR3 is TGCAGTGCTAGAGTACTCAGCTCCTACAATGAGCAGTTCTTC. This codes for CSARVLSSYNEQFF. The V gene is TRBV20-1, the J gene TRBJ2-1, with no clear D. V was shortened by 1 base and J by 0 bases, with 7 bases between the two germline ends. This CDR3 has 14 amino acids. Germline V gene data show CDR1 as DFQATT and CDR2 as SNEGSKA (reference sequence).